A selection of T cell receptor beta chains follows, all from one sample in a study of cytomegalovirus exposure and HLA in healthy donors. Profiling relied on immunoSEQ multiplex PCR, and the TCRdb table lists in-frame clones only, not all of them. This sample yields about 140,000 clones, of which around 83% are seen a single time; 4% to 5% belongs to the top ten. The sample comprised PBMCs. The receptors come from a man aged 35 to 55 in good health and CMV-seropositive. Each CDR3 is given with its conserved first and last residue. The D gene is left open where the match is weak. Size values are once, few and many counts, or a class for expanded clones, and some rows have none.

clone_size: -
v_call: TRBV29-1
d_call: TRBD1
j_call: TRBJ1-4
cdr3_nt: TGCAGCGTTGGCGGAGGGGGCAATGGAGAAAAACTGTTTTTT
cdr3_aa: CSVGGGGNGEKLFF

clone_size: -
v_call: TRBV2
d_call: -
j_call: TRBJ2-7
cdr3_nt: TGTGCCAGCAGTGCCAGCCCCGACTCCCTCCACTACGAGCAGTACTTC
cdr3_aa: CASSASPDSLHYEQYF

clone_size: -
v_call: TRBV30
d_call: -
j_call: TRBJ2-3
cdr3_nt: TGTGCCTGGAGGCTGACAGGCACAGATACGCAGTATTTT
cdr3_aa: CAWRLTGTDTQYF

clone_size: -
v_call: TRBV19
d_call: -
j_call: TRBJ2-7
cdr3_nt: TGTGCCAGTAGTATCGGACCCAAGGGGTACGAGCAGTACTTC
cdr3_aa: CASSIGPKGYEQYF

clone_size: -
v_call: TRBV7-8
d_call: -
j_call: TRBJ1-4
cdr3_nt: TGTGCCAGCAGCTTAGGGGCGGGGAGGAAACTGTTTTTT
cdr3_aa: CASSLGAGRKLFF

clone_size: -
v_call: TRBV4-3
d_call: TRBD2
j_call: TRBJ2-1
cdr3_nt: TGCGCCAGCAGCCAATCGGGGGGAAGTGAGCAGTTCTTC
cdr3_aa: CASSQSGGSEQFF

clone_size: -
v_call: TRBV30
d_call: -
j_call: TRBJ2-1
cdr3_nt: TGTGCCTGGAGCCTAAATGGAGGATTCTCCTACAATGAGCAGTTCTTC
cdr3_aa: CAWSLNGGFSYNEQFF

clone_size: -
v_call: TRBV27
d_call: TRBD1
j_call: TRBJ2-2
cdr3_nt: TGTGCCAGCAAACGGGACAGGGGTCCCGGGGAGCTGTTTTTT
cdr3_aa: CASKRDRGPGELFF

clone_size: -
v_call: TRBV30
d_call: -
j_call: TRBJ2-7
cdr3_nt: TGTGCCTGGACGCGGCCCCTGATTTACGAGCAGTACTTC
cdr3_aa: CAWTRPLIYEQYF

clone_size: -
v_call: TRBV27
d_call: -
j_call: TRBJ1-2
cdr3_nt: TGTGCCAGCAGTTTATCCGCAAGGAGGATAGGCTATGGCTACACCTTC
cdr3_aa: CASSLSARRIGYGYTF

clone_size: -
v_call: TRBV7-9
d_call: TRBD1
j_call: TRBJ2-7
cdr3_nt: TGTGCCAGCAGGGGACAGGGGGCCTACGAGCAGTACTTC
cdr3_aa: CASRGQGAYEQYF

clone_size: -
v_call: TRBV5-1
d_call: TRBD1
j_call: TRBJ1-2
cdr3_nt: TGCGCCAGCAGCATCGACAGGGCAAGGGGCTACACCTTC
cdr3_aa: CASSIDRARGYTF

clone_size: -
v_call: TRBV19
d_call: -
j_call: TRBJ1-5
cdr3_nt: TGTGCCAGTATCCACCGGGGCCAGGGGAATCAGCCCCAGCATTTT
cdr3_aa: CASIHRGQGNQPQHF

clone_size: many
v_call: TRBV5-1
d_call: TRBD1
j_call: TRBJ1-2
cdr3_nt: TGCGCCAGCAGCGAGACAGGGTATGGCTACACCTTC
cdr3_aa: CASSETGYGYTF

clone_size: -
v_call: TRBV5-6
d_call: -
j_call: TRBJ1-2
cdr3_nt: TGTGCCAGCAGCTTGTCGGGGTTGGACACCTTC
cdr3_aa: CASSLSGLDTF

clone_size: -
v_call: TRBV5-4
d_call: TRBD1
j_call: TRBJ1-4
cdr3_nt: TGTGCCAGCAGCGCCGGACAGGGGGCGGGAGAAAAACTGTTTTTT
cdr3_aa: CASSAGQGAGEKLFF

clone_size: few
v_call: TRBV19
d_call: -
j_call: TRBJ1-3
cdr3_nt: TGTGCCAGTAGGAAAGGGGCGCTAGGAAACACCATATATTTT
cdr3_aa: CASRKGALGNTIYF

clone_size: few
v_call: TRBV4-1
d_call: TRBD1
j_call: TRBJ1-4
cdr3_nt: TGCGCCAGCAGCCAAGCGGGACAGGGGGCTGAAAAACTGTTTTTT
cdr3_aa: CASSQAGQGAEKLFF

clone_size: -
v_call: TRBV9
d_call: TRBD1
j_call: TRBJ1-4
cdr3_nt: TGTGCCAGCAGCGTAGGCGGGACAGGGGCTAATGAAAAACTGTTTTTT
cdr3_aa: CASSVGGTGANEKLFF

clone_size: -
v_call: TRBV10-1
d_call: -
j_call: TRBJ2-7
cdr3_nt: TGCGCCAGCAGTGAGTCGGGGCGCGCCTACGAGCAGTACTTC
cdr3_aa: CASSESGRAYEQYF

clone_size: -
v_call: TRBV5-1
d_call: -
j_call: TRBJ1-2
cdr3_nt: TGCGCCAGCAGCTACTCCGGACAACTTAACTATGGCTACACCTTC
cdr3_aa: CASSYSGQLNYGYTF

clone_size: -
v_call: TRBV11-3
d_call: TRBD1
j_call: TRBJ1-4
cdr3_nt: TGTGCCAGCAGCGTCGAGCGGACAGGGGGCGCATCTAATGAAAAACTGTTTTTT
cdr3_aa: CASSVERTGGASNEKLFF

clone_size: -
v_call: TRBV5-1
d_call: -
j_call: TRBJ1-2
cdr3_nt: TGCGCCAGCAGCGCCCGGCAGGGGCTCCGCTATGGCTACACCTTC
cdr3_aa: CASSARQGLRYGYTF

clone_size: -
v_call: TRBV7-3
d_call: TRBD2
j_call: TRBJ2-1
cdr3_nt: TGTGCCAGCAGCGCCGAGTCCGGGACTAGCGGGGGGGCCGATGAGCAGTTCTTC
cdr3_aa: CASSAESGTSGGADEQFF

clone_size: -
v_call: TRBV29-1
d_call: TRBD1
j_call: TRBJ2-7
cdr3_nt: TGCAGCGTTGAAGACAGGGGGCCCTACGAGCAGTACTTC
cdr3_aa: CSVEDRGPYEQYF

clone_size: -
v_call: TRBV2
d_call: -
j_call: TRBJ1-1
cdr3_nt: TGTGCCAGCAGTGGCAGGGATAGGGGCACTGAAGCTTTCTTT
cdr3_aa: CASSGRDRGTEAFF

clone_size: -
v_call: TRBV20-1
d_call: -
j_call: TRBJ1-2
cdr3_nt: TGCAGTACGCTCCAGGGAAGCGGCTACACCTTC
cdr3_aa: CSTLQGSGYTF

clone_size: -
v_call: TRBV5-1
d_call: TRBD1
j_call: TRBJ2-5
cdr3_nt: TGCGCCAGCAGCAACACAGGGGCACTACAAGAGACCCAGTACTTC
cdr3_aa: CASSNTGALQETQYF

clone_size: -
v_call: TRBV6-6
d_call: -
j_call: TRBJ1-1
cdr3_nt: TGTGCCAGCAGTTCAGGGTCTGGAGCTTTCTTT
cdr3_aa: CASSSGSGAFF

clone_size: -
v_call: TRBV27
d_call: -
j_call: TRBJ1-6
cdr3_nt: TGTGCCAGCAGAGGGGAGGGATTGTCACCCCTCCACTTT
cdr3_aa: CASRGEGLSPLHF

clone_size: -
v_call: TRBV7-9
d_call: -
j_call: TRBJ2-7
cdr3_nt: TGTGCCAGCAGCTTTCTGGCAGACTCCTACGAGCAGTACTTC
cdr3_aa: CASSFLADSYEQYF

clone_size: -
v_call: TRBV11-2
d_call: TRBD2
j_call: TRBJ2-1
cdr3_nt: TGTGCCAGCAGCGGAGGGGCGGGAGTCCTCAATGAGCAGTTCTTC
cdr3_aa: CASSGGAGVLNEQFF

clone_size: -
v_call: TRBV5-1
d_call: TRBD2
j_call: TRBJ2-5
cdr3_nt: TGCGCCAGCAGCTTGAGTCCGGCTAGCGGGTTCCAAGAGACCCAGTACTTC
cdr3_aa: CASSLSPASGFQETQYF

clone_size: -
v_call: TRBV6-1
d_call: -
j_call: TRBJ1-2
cdr3_nt: TGTGCCAGCAGTGAAGTTATGTGGGCAGCGGGTGGTGGCTACACCTTC
cdr3_aa: CASSEVMWAAGGGYTF

clone_size: -
v_call: TRBV2
d_call: -
j_call: TRBJ1-1
cdr3_nt: TGTGCCAGCAGCCTTACATTGAACACTGAAGCTTTCTTT
cdr3_aa: CASSLTLNTEAFF

clone_size: -
v_call: TRBV7-8
d_call: -
j_call: TRBJ1-5
cdr3_nt: TGTGCCAGCAGCCTACCAGGGTGGGGCCAGCCCCAGCATTTT
cdr3_aa: CASSLPGWGQPQHF

clone_size: few
v_call: TRBV10-3
d_call: TRBD2
j_call: TRBJ2-1
cdr3_nt: TGTGCCATCAGTGGGACTAGCGAGAGCTCCTACAATGAGCAGTTCTTC
cdr3_aa: CAISGTSESSYNEQFF

clone_size: -
v_call: TRBV27
d_call: TRBD1
j_call: TRBJ1-5
cdr3_nt: TGTGCCAGCAGTCACGGGACAGGCAATCAGCCCCAGCATTTT
cdr3_aa: CASSHGTGNQPQHF

clone_size: -
v_call: TRBV10-3
d_call: TRBD1
j_call: TRBJ2-2
cdr3_nt: TGTGCCATCAGTACATGGACAGGGGGCGGCGGGGAGCTGTTTTTT
cdr3_aa: CAISTWTGGGGELFF

clone_size: -
v_call: TRBV9
d_call: -
j_call: TRBJ1-2
cdr3_nt: TGTGCCAGCAACGTAGGAGGGAACTATGGCTACACCTTC
cdr3_aa: CASNVGGNYGYTF

clone_size: -
v_call: TRBV19
d_call: TRBD2
j_call: TRBJ2-1
cdr3_nt: TGTGCCAGTAGTATTCTGCGGGGGAGGTACAATGAGCAGTTCTTC
cdr3_aa: CASSILRGRYNEQFF

clone_size: few
v_call: TRBV9
d_call: -
j_call: TRBJ2-1
cdr3_nt: TGTGCCAGCAGCGTAGCTACCCCTAGCTATGAGCAGTTCTTC
cdr3_aa: CASSVATPSYEQFF

clone_size: -
v_call: TRBV7-6
d_call: TRBD2
j_call: TRBJ2-1
cdr3_nt: TGTGCCAGCAGCTTTAGCGGGGGCATATACAATGAGCAGTTCTTC
cdr3_aa: CASSFSGGIYNEQFF

clone_size: once
v_call: TRBV7-7
d_call: -
j_call: TRBJ2-5
cdr3_nt: TGTGCCAGCAGCCTAGGCCCCGACGGGGAGACCCAGTACTTC
cdr3_aa: CASSLGPDGETQYF